The clone carrying this T cell receptor (beta chain) was seen only a few times. The target antigen is unknown. Of the isolated RNA, all was reverse transcribed, and so the sequenced material was expressed TCRB transcripts. Here immunoSEQ multiplex PCR was the method, and the copy in TCRdb shows in-frame clones only, minus some. Here the sample spans about 160,000 clones, around 8% being singletons. A heparinised blood draw that averaged approximately 120 mL was obtained once from each donor. Isolation of CD4+ naive, central memory, regulatory and stem cell-like memory cells was achieved by sorting via CD45RO/CCR7/CD25/CD127/CD95/CD27. The CDR3 runs 16 residues. V shed 4 bases and J shed 0 bases, with 16 bases lying between them. In germline, CDR1 is LGHNA, CDR2 YNFKEQ. This record belongs to a study of beta chain features in type 1 diabetes. Study-level findings and limits: Within patients, naive, central memory and Treg TCRB repertoires seemed more similar than within healthy donors. Shorter TCRB CDR3s, moderately but significantly so, marked every one of the four CD4+ subsets in Type 1 diabetes patients.

This chain connects TRBV4-2 to TRBJ2-7; perhaps TRBD2 as D (8 bases). The sequenced sample consisted of central memory CD4+ T cells from blood. The receptor was derived from a man between 18 and 35 years old in good health. CDR3 in amino acids: CASSPQAGDSSYEQYF. As DNA, the CDR3 is TGTGCCAGCAGCCCCCAAGCGGGGGACAGCTCCTACGAGCAGTACTTC.